This entry features one T cell receptor (beta chain) sequence. This clonotype was recorded many times. There is no known antigen for this receptor. Base quality data are lacking; no much larger clone is found one base away. The germline V gene (reference sequence) sets CDR1 to MNHEY and CDR2 to SMNVEV. Spanning cysteine to phenylalanine, the CDR3 consists of 13 amino acids. Only the CDR3 region is kept as DNA, spanning 39 bases read in frame from base 1. V is shortened by 4 bases, J by 2 bases, and the region joining them spans 9 bases. This sample is drawn from a study of breast tumors, draining lymph nodes, adjacent tissues (dated by TCRdb to about 2016). A note on the overall study: TCR beta repertoires were compared across tumor, adjacent nontumor tissue and axillary lymph nodes obtained from breast cancer patients. The study was designed to assess the relationships and possible T-cell exchange between tumor, surrounding tissue and draining lymph node repertoires in human breast cancer.

Study-wide conclusions, independent of this receptor: Tumors showed preferential V and J gene usage, and their T-cell repertoire diversity fell below that of lymph nodes yet above that of nontumor tissue. Tumor and nontumor tissue repertoires were found to be significantly more similar in luminal-like than in basal-like breast cancer. A scenario in which most tumor T cells derive from the lymph node and then expand within tumor tissue was judged to be consistent with the data. Rather than being directly demonstrated, the conclusion that tumor T cells originate in lymph nodes was presented as consistent with a hypothesis.

Sequenced using an Illumina HiSeq 2000. Multiplex PCR amplification was used to build the TCR beta chain libraries. The amplified TCR beta chain products were analyzed by high-throughput sequencing. TCRdb passed the public sequencing reads through fastp at Q25 and MiXCR, retaining productive beta sequences. Rows are combined by CDR3 protein, so each entry shows the most common genes and DNA. This sample gives under 250,000 distinct CDR3 sequences in total; roughly 32% of them show up just once. The biggest ten clones account for around 1.5% of the sample. The lymph node samples were taken from the axillary draining lymph nodes of breast cancer patients.

The receptor chain draws on TRBV27 and TRBJ2-7, with the D call perhaps TRBD1 or TRBD2, each one matching 5 bases. This TCR derives from a female donor with breast cancer. Some clones in this sample may be carry-over from other donors' samples. The sample consisted of axillary lymph node tissue. CDR3 reads: CASSSKGPYEQYF. The sequenced DNA: TGTGCCAGCAGTTCCAAGGGACCCTACGAGCAGTACTTC.